This TCR beta chain was recovered during a study of T cell changes during pregnancy in multiple sclerosis. The protocol was immunoSEQ multiplex PCR, while the TCRdb copy is restricted to in-frame clones and leaves out a portion. Here the sample spans some 85,000 clones, about 93% being singletons. Germline V CDR1 and CDR2: MNHNY, SVGAGI (reference sequence). V dropped 8 bases and J dropped 3; count of bases not matched to a gene: 9. CDR3 length: 15 residues. Sequencing was performed on peripheral blood, taken in the second trimester of pregnancy. This receptor was taken from a female donor in good health, enrolled as a control in a pregnancy study. The chain recombines TRBV6-6 with TRBJ2-7, with TRBD2 matching over 11 bases. The CDR3 coding sequence is TGTGCCAGCGGGTCGGTTCTAGCGGGGGGCTACGAGCAGTACTTC. Its protein product is CASGSVLAGGYEQYF.